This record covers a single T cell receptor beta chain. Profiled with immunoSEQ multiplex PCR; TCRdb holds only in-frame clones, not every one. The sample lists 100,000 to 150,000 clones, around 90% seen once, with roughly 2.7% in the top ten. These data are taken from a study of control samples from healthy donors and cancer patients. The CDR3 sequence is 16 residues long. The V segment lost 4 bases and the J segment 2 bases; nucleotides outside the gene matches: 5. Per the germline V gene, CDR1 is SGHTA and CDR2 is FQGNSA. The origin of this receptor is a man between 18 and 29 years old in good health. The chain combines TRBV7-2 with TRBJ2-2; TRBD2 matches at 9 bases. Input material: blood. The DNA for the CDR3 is TGTGCCAGCAGCTCCCAAGCGGGAGGCAACACCGGGGAGCTGTTTTTT. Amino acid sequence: CASSSQAGGNTGELFF.